This T cell receptor (beta chain) was identified during a study of blood T cell repertoires in COVID-19. For the study at large: Sites in the United States, Italy and Spain provided acute and convalescent COVID-19 samples. From T cells, B-cell-depleted T cells, or PBMCs came the material, which was cDNA or gDNA.

In the source study's methods: Counts of nucleated cells, estimated from reference gene primer amplification, were obtained. The repertoire was sequenced with immunoSEQ multiplex PCR; TCRdb's copy has only in-frame clones and lacks some. V and J calls plus clone size are reproduced from that table; the DNA served to infer D and trimming. This sample has 100,000 to 150,000 clones, with around 89% found just once. Germline assignment: CDR1 LGHDT and CDR2 YNNKEL (reference sequence). V shed 0 bases and J shed 4 bases, with 12 bases lying between them. The CDR3 spans 15 residues. The specimen sequenced was peripheral blood. The source of this sequence is a man aged 45-65 years with active or convalescent COVID-19. The chain links TRBV3-1 (or the pseudogene TRBV3-2) to TRBJ1-2; D gene uncertain. The CDR3 sequence: CASSQDPPGIYGYTF. DNA of the CDR3: TGTGCCAGCAGCCAAGATCCCCCGGGGATCTATGGCTACACCTTC.